The rows below give T cell receptor beta chains drawn from one sample of a study of Graves' ophthalmopathy and Graves' hyperthyroidism. TCRdb passed the multiplex PCR reads through MiXCR, listing each CDR3 protein once. The sample contains about 380,000 distinct CDR3 sequences, 15% of which appear only once. The sequenced sample was peripheral blood. The source of these receptors is a woman between 18 and 29 years old with stable Graves' hyperthyroidism. Both conserved end residues are part of each CDR3. The D gene is left open where the match is weak. Size values are once, few and many counts, or a class for expanded clones, and some rows have none.

V	size	J	D	DNA	CDR3
TRBV15	many	TRBJ1-1	-	TGTGCCACCTCATGGGACACAATGAACACTGAAGCTTTCTTT	CATSWDTMNTEAFF
TRBV7-9	many	TRBJ1-3	TRBD1	TGTGCCAGCAGCTTACAGGGGGAAGTCGGAAACACCACATATTTT	CASSLQGEVGNTTYF
TRBV25-1	many	TRBJ1-5	-	TGTGCCAGCAGTGAAGTTGGAATCAATCAGCCCCAGCATTTT	CASSEVGINQPQHF
TRBV25-1	many	TRBJ1-2	TRBD1	TGTGCCAGCAGTCCGGGACAGCTTAACTATGGCTACACCTTC	CASSPGQLNYGYTF
TRBV6-1	many	TRBJ2-6	TRBD2	TGTGCCAGCAGTGAACTAGCGGAGGGGGCCAACGTCCTGACTTTC	CASSELAEGANVLTF
TRBV5-2	few	TRBJ2-2	-	TGCGCCAGCGGACTTGACGGGACAGGGGTAGAGAACACCGGGGAGCTGTTTTTT	CASGLDGTGVENTGELFF
TRBV6-4	-	TRBJ1-5	-	TGTGCCAGCGGTGGAGGGGGATACACGGGACAGCCCCAGCATTTT	CASGGGGYTGQPQHF
TRBV29-1	-	TRBJ2-5	-	TGCAGCGTTGAAGTCCCAGGGAGGGAGACCCAGTACTTC	CSVEVPGRETQYF
TRBV12-3/TRBV12-4	many	TRBJ2-7	-	TGTGCCAGCAGTCCCTCGCCAGGGCCCTACGAGCAGTACTTC	CASSPSPGPYEQYF
TRBV11-2	-	TRBJ2-7	TRBD2	TGTGCCAGCAGCCGAGGGACTAGCGGGGGGAAAAGCTCCTACGAGCAGTACTTC	CASSRGTSGGKSSYEQYF
TRBV27	many	TRBJ1-1	TRBD1	TGTGCCAGCAGCGACAGGGGCAGGAACACTGAAGCTTTCTTT	CASSDRGRNTEAFF
TRBV5-1	many	TRBJ1-2	-	TGCGCCAGCAGCCAGGCTGAGGGGTATGGCTACACCTTC	CASSQAEGYGYTF
TRBV19	-	TRBJ2-2	TRBD1	TGTGCCAGTAGTATCTCAGGGGGCACCGGGGAGCTGTTTTTT	CASSISGGTGELFF